These T cell receptor beta chains were read from a single sample in a study of technical replicates of blood from a few donors. Assay used: immunoSEQ multiplex PCR; TCRdb lists only in-frame clones, some missing. The top ten clones hold around 3% of a sample with about 58,000 clones, about 95% of them seen once. The sequenced sample was PBMCs. The receptors shown here come from a human donor in good health. Some clones in this sample may be carry-over from other donors' samples. The CDR3 runs from the conserved cysteine through the conserved F or W. Fields, in order: D gene, clone size, J gene, V gene, CDR3 DNA, CDR3 protein. The D gene is left open where the match is weak. A clone size is listed for some rows: how often the clone was seen (once, few, many), or a class if it is expanded.

D gene: NA; clone size: NA; J gene: TRBJ2-2; V gene: TRBV5-1; CDR3 DNA: TGCGCCAGCAGCCCCGGGACTTCTAACACCGGGGAGCTGTTTTTT; CDR3 protein: CASSPGTSNTGELFF
D gene: TRBD2; clone size: NA; J gene: TRBJ2-7; V gene: TRBV29-1; CDR3 DNA: TGCAGCGTTGGAGGGGCGGGAGGGCCGTACGAGCAGTACTTC; CDR3 protein: CSVGGAGGPYEQYF
D gene: TRBD1; clone size: NA; J gene: TRBJ1-2; V gene: TRBV11-1; CDR3 DNA: TGTGCCAGCAGCGCCGGGACAGGGGGAAACTATGGCTACACCTTC; CDR3 protein: CASSAGTGGNYGYTF
D gene: TRBD2; clone size: NA; J gene: TRBJ2-5; V gene: TRBV4-3; CDR3 DNA: TGCGCCAGCAGCCAATCCAGGGGACTAGTTGGGACCCAGTACTTC; CDR3 protein: CASSQSRGLVGTQYF
D gene: TRBD2; clone size: once; J gene: TRBJ2-7; V gene: TRBV18; CDR3 DNA: TGTGCCAGCTCGATTAGCGGGGGATACGAGCAGTACTTC; CDR3 protein: CASSISGGYEQYF
D gene: TRBD1; clone size: NA; J gene: TRBJ1-2; V gene: TRBV15; CDR3 DNA: TGTGCCACCAGCAGAGGGACAGGGGGCGCCCGGTATGGCTACACCTTC; CDR3 protein: CATSRGTGGARYGYTF
D gene: TRBD1; clone size: NA; J gene: TRBJ2-1; V gene: TRBV11-1; CDR3 DNA: TGTGCCAGCAGCTCGACAGGGGGCGTTTACAATGAGCAGTTCTTC; CDR3 protein: CASSSTGGVYNEQFF
D gene: TRBD1; clone size: NA; J gene: TRBJ1-5; V gene: TRBV27; CDR3 DNA: TGTGCCAGCAGTTTTAACCGGGACAGTAATCAGCCCCAGCATTTT; CDR3 protein: CASSFNRDSNQPQHF
D gene: TRBD1; clone size: NA; J gene: TRBJ1-6; V gene: TRBV7-3; CDR3 DNA: TGTGCCAGCAGCTTCCAGGGGGCTCTCGATTCACCCCTCCACTTT; CDR3 protein: CASSFQGALDSPLHF
D gene: NA; clone size: once; J gene: TRBJ2-3; V gene: TRBV14; CDR3 DNA: TGTGCCAGCACCTCTGGATTAAGTAGGAGCGGGTCCGATACGCAGTATTTT; CDR3 protein: CASTSGLSRSGSDTQYF
D gene: NA; clone size: once; J gene: TRBJ1-2; V gene: TRBV6-6; CDR3 DNA: TGTGCCAGCCACCCGGTAGGCGGAGCCTTCTATGGCTACACCTTC; CDR3 protein: CASHPVGGAFYGYTF
D gene: NA; clone size: once; J gene: TRBJ1-1; V gene: TRBV9; CDR3 DNA: TGTGCCAGCAGCGTAGTAGGGGATACTGAAGCTTTCTTT; CDR3 protein: CASSVVGDTEAFF
D gene: TRBD2; clone size: NA; J gene: TRBJ2-2; V gene: TRBV6-5; CDR3 DNA: TGTGCCAGCGAGGGACTAGCGGGGGGCACCGGGGAGCTGTTTTTT; CDR3 protein: CASEGLAGGTGELFF
D gene: TRBD1; clone size: NA; J gene: TRBJ1-1; V gene: TRBV6-6; CDR3 DNA: TGTGCCAGCCGTGGGACAGGGGGCGCCGGATCTGAAGCTTTCTTT; CDR3 protein: CASRGTGGAGSEAFF
D gene: TRBD1; clone size: NA; J gene: TRBJ1-6; V gene: TRBV30; CDR3 DNA: TGTGCCTGGAAGGGGACAGGGAGGTATAATTCACCCCTCCACTTT; CDR3 protein: CAWKGTGRYNSPLHF
D gene: TRBD1; clone size: NA; J gene: TRBJ1-6; V gene: TRBV4-3; CDR3 DNA: TGCGCCAGCAGCCAATACACAGGGGACTCCTATAATTCACCCCTCCACTTT; CDR3 protein: CASSQYTGDSYNSPLHF
D gene: TRBD1; clone size: NA; J gene: TRBJ2-3; V gene: TRBV5-4; CDR3 DNA: TGTGCCAGCAGCTTTCCGGGACAGGGTATGAGGAGAAGCACAGATACGCAGTATTTT; CDR3 protein: CASSFPGQGMRRSTDTQYF
D gene: NA; clone size: NA; J gene: TRBJ2-7; V gene: TRBV10-2; CDR3 DNA: TGCGCCAGCACCGGATTCGGGAGTTACGAGCAGTACTTC; CDR3 protein: CASTGFGSYEQYF
D gene: TRBD1; clone size: NA; J gene: TRBJ2-7; V gene: TRBV27; CDR3 DNA: TGTGCCAGCAGTCCCCGGGACAGGGTCTACGAGCAGTACTTC; CDR3 protein: CASSPRDRVYEQYF
D gene: TRBD1; clone size: NA; J gene: TRBJ2-3; V gene: TRBV2; CDR3 DNA: TGTGCCAGCAGTACTGACAGGGGAAGGCCAGATACGCAGTATTTT; CDR3 protein: CASSTDRGRPDTQYF
D gene: TRBD1; clone size: NA; J gene: TRBJ1-2; V gene: TRBV18; CDR3 DNA: TGTGCCAGCTCACCAGGGACAGGGGTCAATGCCTATGGCTACACCTTC; CDR3 protein: CASSPGTGVNAYGYTF
D gene: NA; clone size: NA; J gene: TRBJ2-5; V gene: TRBV6-6; CDR3 DNA: TGTGCCAGCAGTTCCATCCGCGGGGGCCCTCAAGAGACCCAGTACTTC; CDR3 protein: CASSSIRGGPQETQYF
D gene: NA; clone size: once; J gene: TRBJ2-1; V gene: TRBV15; CDR3 DNA: TGTGCCACCAGCAGTCTATTTGAGCAGTTCTTC; CDR3 protein: CATSSLFEQFF
D gene: NA; clone size: NA; J gene: TRBJ1-1; V gene: TRBV30; CDR3 DNA: TGTGCCTGGAGATCTGGAGGGCCCCACACTGAAGCTTTCTTT; CDR3 protein: CAWRSGGPHTEAFF
D gene: TRBD2; clone size: NA; J gene: TRBJ2-3; V gene: TRBV7-8; CDR3 DNA: TGTGCCAGCAGCTTAAGAATAGCGGGTCTCACAGATACGCAGTATTTT; CDR3 protein: CASSLRIAGLTDTQYF
D gene: NA; clone size: NA; J gene: TRBJ2-5; V gene: TRBV2; CDR3 DNA: TGTGCCAGCAAGCCAGGGCGAACCCAAGAGACCCAGTACTTC; CDR3 protein: CASKPGRTQETQYF
D gene: TRBD2; clone size: NA; J gene: TRBJ2-1; V gene: TRBV19; CDR3 DNA: TGTGCCAGTAGCCAATTAACCTCTAGCGGGAGTGCCAATGAGCAGTTCTTC; CDR3 protein: CASSQLTSSGSANEQFF
D gene: NA; clone size: NA; J gene: TRBJ2-1; V gene: TRBV7-3; CDR3 DNA: TGTGCCAGCAGCCCCTGGGGCTTTGAGCAGTTCTTC; CDR3 protein: CASSPWGFEQFF
D gene: TRBD1; clone size: NA; J gene: TRBJ1-2; V gene: TRBV11-2; CDR3 DNA: TGTGCCAGCAGCTTCGTGGCAGGGGGCCGAGGGGGCTACACCTTC; CDR3 protein: CASSFVAGGRGGYTF
D gene: NA; clone size: NA; J gene: TRBJ1-2; V gene: TRBV6-1; CDR3 DNA: TGTGCCAGCAGGACAGGAATCAGCTATGGCTACACCTTC; CDR3 protein: CASRTGISYGYTF
D gene: NA; clone size: few; J gene: TRBJ2-3; V gene: TRBV5-4; CDR3 DNA: TGTGCCAGCAGCCCGGGAATAGTGGTGAAGAAGGATAGTGTGCAGTATTTT; CDR3 protein: CASSPGIVVKKDSVQYF
D gene: NA; clone size: NA; J gene: TRBJ2-2; V gene: TRBV7-6; CDR3 DNA: TGTGCCAGCAGCTTAGGGTGGAGAGGTGCGAACACCGGGGAGCTGTTTTTT; CDR3 protein: CASSLGWRGANTGELFF
D gene: TRBD1; clone size: NA; J gene: TRBJ1-1; V gene: TRBV9; CDR3 DNA: TGTGCCAGCAGCGTAGGGGGACAGGGGAATGAAGCTTTCTTT; CDR3 protein: CASSVGGQGNEAFF
D gene: NA; clone size: NA; J gene: TRBJ2-5; V gene: TRBV7-9; CDR3 DNA: TGTGCCAGCAGCTTTCCGGTCATCCAAGAGACCCAGTACTTC; CDR3 protein: CASSFPVIQETQYF
D gene: NA; clone size: NA; J gene: TRBJ2-6; V gene: TRBV25-1; CDR3 DNA: TGTGCCAGCAGTGAATATGCCAGGGGCTCTGGGGCCAACGTCCTGACTTTC; CDR3 protein: CASSEYARGSGANVLTF
D gene: NA; clone size: NA; J gene: TRBJ1-5; V gene: TRBV18; CDR3 DNA: TGTGCCAGCTCCACGGAAACGGGCAGGGTTCAGCCCCAGCATTTT; CDR3 protein: CASSTETGRVQPQHF
D gene: TRBD2; clone size: few; J gene: TRBJ2-7; V gene: TRBV7-2; CDR3 DNA: TGTGCCAGCAGTTTACTAGCGGGAGCCTACGAGCAGTACTTC; CDR3 protein: CASSLLAGAYEQYF
D gene: TRBD2; clone size: NA; J gene: TRBJ2-1; V gene: TRBV11-2; CDR3 DNA: TGTGCCAGCAGCTTGAGCGGGGGGGCGTGGGGGTACAATGAGCAGTTCTTC; CDR3 protein: CASSLSGGAWGYNEQFF
D gene: NA; clone size: NA; J gene: TRBJ1-2; V gene: TRBV5-1; CDR3 DNA: TGCGCCAGCATGACGGGGAAGGGAAACTATGGCTACACCTTC; CDR3 protein: CASMTGKGNYGYTF
D gene: TRBD2; clone size: NA; J gene: TRBJ2-1; V gene: TRBV6-1; CDR3 DNA: TGTGCCAGCAGTGAATTCCGCATAGCGGGGGGTTATCCCTACAATGAGCAGTTCTTC; CDR3 protein: CASSEFRIAGGYPYNEQFF
D gene: NA; clone size: NA; J gene: TRBJ1-1; V gene: TRBV12-5; CDR3 DNA: TGTGCTAGTGGTCTCACCAGGGGTCGGGTAACTGAAGCTTTCTTT; CDR3 protein: CASGLTRGRVTEAFF
D gene: NA; clone size: NA; J gene: TRBJ1-1; V gene: TRBV5-6; CDR3 DNA: TGTGCCAGCAGCCGTCCGACAGGCTCGAAGAACACTGAAGCTTTCTTT; CDR3 protein: CASSRPTGSKNTEAFF
D gene: NA; clone size: NA; J gene: TRBJ1-2; V gene: TRBV5-1; CDR3 DNA: TGCGCCAGCAGTCACGGACAGAACTATGGCTACACCTTC; CDR3 protein: CASSHGQNYGYTF
D gene: TRBD2; clone size: NA; J gene: TRBJ2-4; V gene: TRBV15; CDR3 DNA: TGTGCCACCAGCGGCTCGACTAGCGGGGGGGCCCGTGACATTCAGTACTTC; CDR3 protein: CATSGSTSGGARDIQYF
D gene: NA; clone size: NA; J gene: TRBJ1-1; V gene: TRBV6-6; CDR3 DNA: TGTGCCAGCTCGGGGTCCTTAGCGGGCACTGAAGCTTTCTTT; CDR3 protein: CASSGSLAGTEAFF
D gene: NA; clone size: once; J gene: TRBJ1-4; V gene: TRBV30; CDR3 DNA: TGTGCCTGGAGTGTAGGTCCCAGAGGGAGTGAAAAACTGTTTTTT; CDR3 protein: CAWSVGPRGSEKLFF
D gene: NA; clone size: NA; J gene: TRBJ2-3; V gene: TRBV29-1; CDR3 DNA: TGCAGCGTCCAGTCCACAGATACGCAGTATTTT; CDR3 protein: CSVQSTDTQYF
D gene: NA; clone size: once; J gene: TRBJ1-1; V gene: TRBV27; CDR3 DNA: TGTGCCAGCAGTTTAGGGGGCTGGAACACTGAAGCTTTCTTT; CDR3 protein: CASSLGGWNTEAFF
D gene: NA; clone size: NA; J gene: TRBJ2-3; V gene: TRBV7-2; CDR3 DNA: TGTGCCAGCAGCTATAGACAGGCAGATACGCAGTATTTT; CDR3 protein: CASSYRQADTQYF
D gene: NA; clone size: NA; J gene: TRBJ2-5; V gene: TRBV16; CDR3 DNA: TGTGCCAGCAGCCAATGGAACTCGGAGCAAGAGACCCAGTACTTC; CDR3 protein: CASSQWNSEQETQYF
D gene: TRBD1; clone size: NA; J gene: TRBJ2-2; V gene: TRBV6-1; CDR3 DNA: TGTGCCAGCAGTGTCCGGACAGGGGAAAACACCGGGGAGCTGTTTTTT; CDR3 protein: CASSVRTGENTGELFF
D gene: NA; clone size: NA; J gene: TRBJ2-5; V gene: TRBV5-8; CDR3 DNA: TGTGCCAGCAGCTTGGGACTAGAGCGAATTCAAGAGACCCAGTACTTC; CDR3 protein: CASSLGLERIQETQYF
D gene: TRBD2; clone size: NA; J gene: TRBJ2-3; V gene: TRBV6-4; CDR3 DNA: TGTGCCAGCAGTCGGATAGCGGGGACGCAGGCGGCGCAGTATTTT; CDR3 protein: CASSRIAGTQAAQYF
D gene: TRBD1; clone size: once; J gene: TRBJ2-2; V gene: TRBV15; CDR3 DNA: TGTGCCACCAGCACTGGGACAGACACCGGGGAGCTGTTTTTT; CDR3 protein: CATSTGTDTGELFF
D gene: NA; clone size: NA; J gene: TRBJ2-3; V gene: TRBV28; CDR3 DNA: TGTGCCAGCAGTTTAGTACAGGGCCCAGATACGCAGTATTTT; CDR3 protein: CASSLVQGPDTQYF
D gene: NA; clone size: NA; J gene: TRBJ2-7; V gene: TRBV7-9; CDR3 DNA: TGTGCCAGCAGCGCGGACAGAACTGGCTACGAGCAGTACTTC; CDR3 protein: CASSADRTGYEQYF
D gene: NA; clone size: NA; J gene: TRBJ2-1; V gene: TRBV5-1; CDR3 DNA: TGCGCCAGCAGCTCCATGTCTCTCGCCGGGGGAGAGCAGTTCTTC; CDR3 protein: CASSSMSLAGGEQFF
D gene: NA; clone size: NA; J gene: TRBJ1-3; V gene: TRBV4-3; CDR3 DNA: TGCGCCAGCAGCCAAGATCGGGGAGGGGGAGGAAACACCATATATTTT; CDR3 protein: CASSQDRGGGGNTIYF